This passage covers 16 T cell receptor beta chains from one sample sequenced in a study of blood T cells in healthy people across ages. A second PCR of about 6 to 11 cycles used a sample-barcoded 5' primer and a J-beta primer mix. TCRdb analysed the 5' RACE reads with MiXCR anew, one entry per CDR3 protein. The sample lists approximately 800,000 distinct CDR3 sequences; less than 70% were seen once. The material sequenced was blood. These receptors were obtained from an elderly man in good health.

The CDR3 DNA is TGCGCCAGCAGCGGCGGGACAGCAGTCACCGGGGAGCTGTTTTTT. Translated: CASSGGTAVTGELFF. This chain uses TRBV5-1 with TRBJ2-2; perhaps TRBD1 as D (7 bases). V gave up 4 bases and J gave up 4 bases, with 14 bases separating them. Germline V lookup: CDR1 SGHRS, CDR2 YFSETQ. The CDR3 is 15 amino acids.

This clonotype was counted a few times. The rearrangement uses TRBV5-1 and TRBJ2-5; TRBD1 matches at 9 bases. Trimming at V came to 4 bases and at J to 5 bases, leaving 9 bases not matched to a gene. The length of the CDR3 is 15 residues. The germline CDR1 and CDR2 sequences are SGHRS and YFSETQ. CDR3 loop: CASSPGTGSKETQYF. The DNA for the CDR3 is TGCGCCAGCAGCCCCGGGACAGGGTCAAAGGAGACCCAGTACTTC.

This chain connects TRBV4-2 to TRBJ1-4; D gene ambiguous. This CDR3 contains 11 residues. With 3 bases removed from V and 13 bases from J, the gap between germline ends came to 9 bases. Germline assignment: CDR1 LGHNA and CDR2 YNFKEQ. CDR3 sequence (DNA): TGTGCCAGCAGCCATGCAGACCTACTGTTTTTT. This sequence encodes CASSHADLLFF.

The rearrangement links TRBV10-3 to TRBJ2-1; no firm D call. Trimming pared 4 bases from V and 4 bases from J, leaving 8 bases between. Germline-derived CDR1 and CDR2 are ENHRY and SYGVKD. This CDR3 is 13 amino acids long. The CDR3 DNA sequence: TGTGCCATCAGTGGTAGGCTATACAATGAGCAGTTCTTC. Amino acid sequence: CAISGRLYNEQFF.

V usage is TRBV20-1 and J usage is TRBJ2-7; no definite D call. Germline V CDR1 and CDR2: DFQATT, SNEGSKA (reference sequence). V was pared by 4 bases and J by 3 bases, with 7 bases between. The CDR3 totals 11 residues. The CDR3 is CSAMYGYEQYF. The CDR3 DNA reads as TGCAGTGCTATGTATGGCTACGAGCAGTACTTC.

V and J are TRBV6-5 and TRBJ2-7; 9 bases line up with TRBD2. The junction had 20 bases not matched to a gene; V was cut back by 4 bases and J by 7 bases. The CDR3 contains 18 residues. CDR1 is MNHEY, CDR2 SVGAGI, per germline. CDR3 sequence reads: CASSSPGGGGDPYNEQYF. The CDR3, as DNA: TGTGCCAGCAGTTCACCGGGGGGCGGGGGGGACCCCTACAATGAGCAGTACTTC.

The chain combines TRBV5-1 with TRBJ1-2; D is unresolved. V was pared by 0 bases and J by 7 bases, with 16 bases between. The CDR3 is 15 amino acids. Germline CDR1 SGHRS, CDR2 YFSETQ. CDR3 amino acids: CASSLEGGPGAGYTF. Here the CDR3 DNA reads TGCGCCAGCAGCTTGGAGGGAGGGCCGGGAGCTGGCTACACCTTC.

This clonotype appeared a few times. The rearrangement links TRBV6-5 to TRBJ1-2; 10 bases are a match to TRBD1. This CDR3 region has 16 residues. Germline trimming cut 4 bases from V and 7 bases from J; bases unmatched to any gene: 12. In germline, CDR1 is MNHEY, CDR2 SVGAGI. The CDR3 DNA sequence: TGTGCCAGCAGTTCCCCCGGACAGGGGGGGACTCGTGGCTACACCTTC. This sequence encodes CASSSPGQGGTRGYTF.

The J gene is TRBJ2-5, the V gene TRBV20-1; 9 nucleotides agree with TRBD2. With V trimmed by 5 bases and J by 2 bases, 6 bases remained unmatched. Germline V CDR1 and CDR2: DFQATT, SNEGSKA (reference sequence). The CDR3 has 14 amino acids. CDR3 residues: CSALKAGGQETQYF. Written as DNA, the CDR3 is TGCAGTGCTTTAAAGGCGGGAGGGCAAGAGACCCAGTACTTC.

The V call is TRBV9, the J call TRBJ2-5, with D tentatively TRBD1 (5 bases). This CDR3 has 16 residues. V gave up 0 bases and J gave up 3 bases, with 15 bases separating them. Germline CDR1 is SGDLS and CDR2 is YYNGEE. In nucleotides, the CDR3 is TGTGCCAGCAGCGTAGACACAGTAGGGGTTAAAGAGACCCAGTACTTC. Its translation: CASSVDTVGVKETQYF.

V gene TRBV2 combines with J gene TRBJ2-7; tentative D call: TRBD2 (5 bases). V lost 6 bases and J lost 2, with 14 bases in between. Germline CDR1 reads SNHLY; CDR2 reads FYNNEI. The CDR3 runs to 14 residues. CDR3 bases: TGTGCCAGCAGGCCTCGCGGGCACACCTACGAGCAGTACTTC. Encoded protein: CASRPRGHTYEQYF.

This clonotype turned up a few times. V and J are TRBV27 and TRBJ2-5; a weak D match, TRBD1 (6 bases). The DNA end favors TRBJ2-7, so the J call may be wrong. The CDR3 covers 14 residues. In germline, CDR1 is MNHEY, CDR2 SMNVEV (reference sequence). This CDR3 reads CASSRNQQGYEQYF. The CDR3 DNA reads as TGTGCCAGCAGCCGGAATCAGCAGGGGTACGAGCAGTACTTC.

CDR3 sequence: CASSVHPGLGYEQYF. The CDR3 DNA sequence: TGTGCCAGCAGCGTCCACCCGGGACTAGGGTACGAGCAGTACTTC. The chain employs TRBV9 and TRBJ2-5; 8 nucleotides align to TRBD2. With the DNA end fitting TRBJ2-7 better, the J assignment may be wrong. Germline CDR1 SGDLS, CDR2 YYNGEE. This CDR3 has 15 residues.

Here the CDR3 DNA reads TGTGCCAGCAGCTTAAAGAGCGGCGAGCAGTACTTC. It translates to CASSLKSGEQYF. The chain has TRBV13 and TRBJ2-4; TRBD2 is a possible D gene (5 bases). The DNA end lines up better with TRBJ2-7; the J call may be wrong. The V gene's germline CDR1 is PRHDT and CDR2 FYEKMQ (reference sequence). The CDR3 sequence is 12 residues long.

V is TRBV6-5 and J is TRBJ1-6; D may be TRBD1 (5 bases). CDR1 and CDR2 (germline): MNHEY, SVGAGI. V lost 1 base and J lost 7, with 14 bases in between. The CDR3 runs to 16 residues. The CDR3 is CASSYYGRGTNSPLHF. CDR3 DNA: TGTGCCAGCAGTTACTATGGGCGGGGGACCAATTCACCCCTCCACTTT.

The CDR3 loop is CATSETGTGGLGGYTF. CDR3 DNA: TGTGCCACCAGTGAGACCGGGACAGGTGGCCTAGGGGGCTACACCTTC. The V gene is TRBV24-1, the J gene TRBJ1-2; TRBD1 matches 8 bases. CDR1 is KGHDR and CDR2 is SFDVKD in the germline V gene. The CDR3 spans 16 residues. V gave up 4 bases and J gave up 8 bases; unmatched junction bases: 14.